The entry below describes one T cell receptor beta chain. Its cognate antigen is unknown. This entry is derived from a study of cytomegalovirus exposure and HLA in healthy donors. Germline assignment: CDR1 MGHDK and CDR2 SYGVNS. The CDR3 runs 16 residues. Trimming removed 3 bases from V and 4 bases from J, with 16 bases in between. The PCR ran on 60 Vbeta and 13 Jbeta primers. Produced via immunoSEQ multiplex PCR; TCRdb's table is partial and in-frame only. The sample consists of over 100,000 clones, around 83% of them appearing once. Study outcomes and limitations: Roughly even sequencing depth across donors was the assumption behind the presence/absence analyses. Analyzed later, association rates of TCRs varied across HLA loci, with DRB1 most and HLA-C fewest. One variant, a missense change in DCLRE1C, was linked in a later analysis to TCR beta V- and J-gene trimming.

The receptor was isolated from a woman under 30 in good health and CMV-seropositive. The V gene is TRBV25-1, the J gene TRBJ2-4, with D possibly TRBD2 on 5 matching bases. What was sequenced was PBMCs. CDR3 in DNA: TGTGCCAGCAGTGACGGGAACCACAGTGGAAAAAACATTCAGTACTTC. This sequence encodes CASSDGNHSGKNIQYF.